One sample yielded the 17 T cell receptor beta chains listed below, sequenced in a study of T cells expressing NK-cell markers (dated by TCRdb to 2020 to 2022). The library was built by means of 5' RACE. TCRdb names Illumina HiSeq 2000 as the instrument used. TCRdb reprocessed the raw reads; every CDR3 protein sequence is a single record, and DNA is not supplied. This sample's table carries 150,000 or so distinct CDR3 sequences. The ten largest clones represent around 20% of the sample. The sequencing sample was made of blood T cells: a sorted CD56 or NKG2C T cell subset, CD4+ or CD8+ T cells, or bulk PBMC T cells (not recorded which). These receptors were obtained from a woman aged 18 to 75 in good health.

The chain joins TRBV7-6 to TRBJ2-2; checking the TCRdb D call of TRBD1 is not possible without DNA. This CDR3 comprises 13 residues. CDR1 and CDR2 (germline): SGHVS, FNYEAQ. CDR3 protein: CASSRSGAGELFF.

The chain is built from TRBV7-3 and TRBJ2-7. The CDR3 extends over 14 amino acids. Germline lookup yields CDR1 SGHTA and CDR2 FQGTGA. The CDR3 sequence is CASSVSGRRNEQYF. Supplemented by reference TRBV7-3 and TRBJ2-7, the full variable domain reads GAGVSQTPSNKVTEKGKYVELRCDPISGHTALYWYRQSLGQGPEFLIYFQGTGAADDSGLPNDRFFAVRPEGSVSTLKIQRTERGDSAVYLCASSVSGRRNEQYFGPGTRLTVT.

This chain connects TRBV3-1 to TRBJ2-2; TCRdb selects TRBD1, and the lack of DNA leaves this call unchecked. Germline CDR1 is LGHDT and CDR2 is YNNKEL (reference sequence). The CDR3 spans 13 residues. The CDR3: CASSQRGSGELFF.

The V gene is TRBV4-1, the J gene TRBJ2-2; there is no DNA to check the TCRdb D call of TRBD2. CDR1 and CDR2 (germline): MGHRA, YSYEKL. This CDR3 is built from 18 residues. The CDR3 reads CASSQGNSGGPDTGELFF.

This chain uses TRBV5-1 with TRBJ2-3; as DNA is missing, the TRBD2 call by TCRdb cannot be tested. The germline V gene encodes CDR1 SGHRS and CDR2 YFSETQ. CDR3 length: 16 residues. The CDR3 protein is CASTESPLAATDTQYF.

The chain combines TRBV7-3 with TRBJ1-1; the D gene TCRdb calls, TRBD1, cannot be checked with no DNA. Germline assignment: CDR1 SGHTA and CDR2 FQGTGA. The CDR3 has 15 residues. The CDR3: CASSLRAGMNTEAFF.

This sequence joins TRBV25-1 and TRBJ1-2; TCRdb calls TRBD1, which cannot be checked without DNA. The CDR3 consists of 14 residues. Per germline, CDR1 MGHDK and CDR2 SYGVNS. CDR3: CASSDSRGGYGYTF.

The chain employs TRBV5-8 and TRBJ2-7; without DNA, the TCRdb call of TRBD2 cannot be checked. Germline loops: CDR1 SGHTS, CDR2 YDEGEE. The length of the CDR3 is 16 residues. CDR3 amino acids: CASSLAGTTSHYEQYF.

The V call is TRBV15, the J call TRBJ1-3. The V gene's germline CDR1 is LNHNV and CDR2 YYDKDF (reference sequence). The CDR3 is made up of 15 amino acids. The CDR3 reads CATSRARGEGNTIYF.

The chain recombines TRBV20-1 with TRBJ1-5; TCRdb reports TRBD1, a call that lacks DNA to check it against. The CDR3 is made up of 15 amino acids. In germline, CDR1 is DFQATT, CDR2 SNEGSKA (reference sequence). The CDR3 loop is CSALLAGYSNQPQHF.

The chain employs TRBV20-1 and TRBJ2-1; TCRdb designates TRBD1, a call that cannot be tested without DNA. The CDR3 spans 15 residues. CDR1 and CDR2 (germline): DFQATT, SNEGSKA (reference sequence). CDR3 sequence reads: CSASGGRGPYNEQFF.

The chain carries TRBV12-3 or TRBV12-4 and TRBJ2-5; without DNA, the TCRdb call of TRBD2 cannot be checked. The CDR3 consists of 17 residues. The CDR3 protein is CASSLGGSGGIGETQYF.

The rearrangement joins TRBV4-1 to TRBJ2-1. CDR1 and CDR2 from the germline V gene are MGHRA and YSYEKL. The CDR3 sequence is 13 residues long. CDR3 in amino acids: CASSLRPGYEQFF.

The V gene is TRBV5-1, the J gene TRBJ2-5; TCRdb reports TRBD2, a call that lacks DNA to check it against. This CDR3 is built from 15 residues. The germline gives CDR1 SGHRS, CDR2 YFSETQ. This CDR3 is CASSPSLGGVETQYF.

The chain combines TRBV6-2 or TRBV6-3 with TRBJ2-1; TCRdb proposes TRBD1, but this gene call is untestable without DNA. The CDR3 consists of 15 residues. From germline, CDR1 is MNHEY and CDR2 SVGEGT. The chain's CDR3 is CASSYRGPLYNEQFF.

The chain's CDR3 is CASSQGLAVVSRETQYF. The chain couples TRBV6-1 to TRBJ2-5; TCRdb returns TRBD2, unconfirmable since there is no DNA. Germline assignment: CDR1 MNHNS and CDR2 SASEGT. The CDR3 consists of 17 residues.

The rearrangement uses TRBV29-1 and TRBJ2-7; the TCRdb call, TRBD1, lacks DNA for checking. The CDR3 runs 11 residues. The germline gives CDR1 SQVTM, CDR2 ANQGSEA. CDR3 residues: CSVAQGSEQYF.